The T cell receptor (beta chain) under discussion was sequenced for a study of radiation and T cells in renal cell carcinoma. Whole-study findings and limits: In blood, top tumor clones expanded by 2 weeks, shrinking by 4.

Using immunoSEQ multiplex PCR, the repertoire was profiled, and TCRdb retains in-frame clones only, with some absent. The table lists around 9,000 clones, roughly 60% of them singletons. Points on this clone: Its cognate antigen is unknown.

Trimming cost V 0 bases and J 6 bases; bases outside gene matches: 7. The length of the CDR3 is 16 residues. Germline loops: CDR1 SNHLY, CDR2 FYNNEI. Treatment denoted: 15 Gy SBRT to primary tumor, nephrectomy 4 weeks later. Nephrectomy followed 15 Gy stereotactic body radiation by 4 weeks. Sequenced material: tumor tissue, taken from a patient whose treatment included radiotherapy and nephrectomy. This clonotype originated in a woman aged 50 to 60 with renal cell carcinoma. The V call is TRBV2, the J call TRBJ1-5; TRBD1 aligns across 8 bases. In nucleotides, the CDR3 is TGTGCCAGCAGTGAAGCAAGGACAGGGATTGGTCAGCCCCAGCATTTT. This codes for CASSEARTGIGQPQHF.